This T cell receptor beta chain was documented in a study of shared clonotypes between healthy human individuals. Germline trimming cut 1 base from V and 8 bases from J; bases unmatched to any gene: 4. Looked up from germline, CDR1 is KGHSH and CDR2 is LQKENI. The CDR3 length is 13 residues. Libraries were prepared by immunoSEQ multiplex PCR; TCRdb keeps only in-frame clonotypes and omits some of them. The top ten clones hold 0.35% to 0.5% of a sample with a few million clones, more than 80% of them seen once. The chain joins TRBV18 to TRBJ1-2, with TRBD1 matching 7 bases. This receptor was identified in a man younger than 30 in good health. Some clones in this sample may be carry-over from other donors' samples. Input material: naive CD4+ T cells from PBMCs. Subset of the sample: CD45RA+ positively selected. The CDR3 reads CASSPQGGWGYTF. The CDR3 nucleotides read TGTGCCAGCTCACCACAAGGGGGCTGGGGCTACACCTTC.